The present entry profiles one T cell receptor (beta chain) with its context. This clone appeared once. No antigen is known for it. No base-level quality is on record; no much larger clone is a single base apart. The data were taken from a study of shared clonotypes between healthy human individuals (dated by TCRdb to the early 2020s). About the full investigation: The cohort comprised a couple of women and three men aged 18 to 49 years. Between about 0.8 and 9 billion PBMCs per donor were obtained by leukapheresis. Different laboratories and diverse techniques were used to prepare libraries and sequence TCR repertoires, to increase sequencing depth and limit assay-specific biases. For each donor, CD4 naive and CD4 memory were each run on three plates, CD8 naive on two plates, and CD8 memory on one plate. Blood TCR repertoires of roughly five healthy adults were deeply sequenced to estimate repertoire size and the extent of clonotype sharing between individuals.

Using the deep immunoSEQ assay, multiplex PCR amplified TCR CDR3 regions from genomic DNA. Extracted genomic DNA from each cell subset was spread evenly across all wells of several immunoSEQ 96-well plates, with each plate serving as a replicate. Each replicate PCR for sorted subsets received 200 ng genomic DNA, equal to roughly 29,000 T cell genomes. Purified libraries were quantified with a Qubit 3.0 fluorometer, sized on a Bioanalyzer 2100, and re-quantified with the KAPA Library Quantification kit. A separate single-read 150-cycle Illumina NextSeq 550 flow cell was used to sequence each immunoSEQ 96-well plate. In the paper's pipeline: Because the immunoSEQ output included only junctional sequences and no quality scores, the filtering could not be the same as the filtering used for full-length reads. To assign V/J genes and CDR3, sequences were annotated against IMGT germline references using PyIR, a Python wrapper for IgBLAST v1.9. Reads were removed for weak V/J assignments (E-value above 1e-6), missing CDR3, stop codons, out-of-frame junctions, or ambiguous translated residues. V3J clonotypes were defined as sequences sharing an identical inferred V gene, J gene, and CDR3 amino acid sequence. The percentage overlap between two repertoires was calculated by dividing the number of shared unique clonotypes by the size of the smaller repertoire. Richness of each repertoire was evaluated using RTK rarefaction, the Chao1 estimator, and Recon v2.1 estimates of unobserved clonotypes. For all TCRbeta clonotypes obtained by the gDNA method from a few donors, generation probabilities were computed with OLGA. Imported from immuneACCESS, the table was reduced by TCRdb to in-frame sequences with V and J called. These copies leave out some clones; in studies compared against another copy, an unresolved V gene accounts for under half, and the cause of the remainder is not known. V, J and clone size were drawn from that table, and D and trimming were deduced from the DNA. In this sample the table shows 2 million to 2.5 million clones, 90% to 97% of which occur a single time. The ten largest clones represent more than 0.1% of the sample.

Donors were healthy HIV-negative adults with no recently reported acute infections or vaccinations. Every donor was a Caucasian adult residing in Nashville, Tennessee, USA. Magnetic negative selection was used to enrich CD4+ T cells, after which naive cells were positively selected on CD45RA and the negative fraction became the memory subset. After blood collection by leukapheresis, PBMCs were isolated using Ficoll-Histopaque density gradient centrifugation and then cryopreserved in the vapor phase of liquid nitrogen. Analytical flow cytometry was used to check the purity and quantity of every magnetically sorted T cell population. Genomic DNA was isolated from each sorted fraction and quantified by UV absorbance on a Nanodrop 2000c. The investigation overall reported the following: The genetic and exposure-history diversity represented was limited by the small number of donors. Pairwise subsampling led to the expectation that sequencing depth would affect the degree of clonotype sharing among donors. Only blood was sampled, and tissue TCR repertoires likely differ from those in blood. Incomplete sequencing was indicated by rarefaction of sorted-subset datasets, despite the large sequencing depth. Approximately 5% of naive CD4, 3.5% of naive CD8, approximately 2.2% of memory CD4, and 0.4% of memory CD8 clonotypes were shared across four donors. Naive subsets generally had larger estimated clonotype richness than memory subsets. Compared with non-shared clonotypes, the clonotypes found in all four sorted-subset donors had higher generation probabilities.

The CDR3 holds 15 amino acids from the cysteine to the phenylalanine. This entry keeps only the CDR3 DNA: 45 bases, framed from base 1. CDR1 and CDR2 (SNHLY, FYNNEI) derive from the germline V gene. Trimming at the junction amounts to 5 bases on V and 1 base on J, and the germline ends lie 12 bases apart. The sequencing input was naive CD4+ T cells sorted from blood. According to the study, the label for this sample's cell subset or site signals: CD45RA+ positively selected. The chain is encoded by TRBV2 joined to TRBJ1-5; TRBD1 could be the D gene, as 6 bases match. This TCR derives from a man between 18 and 35 years old in good health. Read as DNA, the sequence is TGTGCCAGCAGTCTACAGGGTTTAAGCAATCAGCCCCAGCATTTT. Its translation reads: CASSLQGLSNQPQHF.